The rows below give T cell receptor beta chains drawn from one sample of a study of T cell responses to AZD1222 COVID-19 vaccine. The table came from immunoSEQ multiplex PCR; TCRdb's copy has only in-frame clones and leaves some out. Among roughly 140,000 clones listed, around 91% were seen once. The sequences come from peripheral blood, collected on day 0 of AZD1222 vaccination. The receptors come from an adult in good health. CDR3s include the opening cysteine and the closing phenylalanine or tryptophan. The order of the fields is V gene, J gene, CDR3 length, CDR3 protein.

v_gene: TRBV7-2
j_gene: TRBJ2-1
len: 14
CDR3aa: CASSLEVASNEQFF

v_gene: TRBV2
j_gene: TRBJ2-3
len: 18
CDR3aa: CASSGGLGSGESTDTQYF

v_gene: TRBV4-2
j_gene: TRBJ2-7
len: 14
CDR3aa: CASSQDQQSYEQYF

v_gene: TRBV28
j_gene: TRBJ1-2
len: 11
CDR3aa: CASSLYYGYTF

v_gene: TRBV7-2
j_gene: TRBJ1-6
len: 14
CDR3aa: CASSLARGGSPLHF

v_gene: TRBV27
j_gene: TRBJ2-3
len: 22
CDR3aa: CASTPTGGEASGRYGRTDTQYF

v_gene: TRBV27
j_gene: TRBJ1-5
len: 14
CDR3aa: CASSLSGGYQPQHF

v_gene: TRBV2
j_gene: TRBJ1-2
len: 17
CDR3aa: CASSPIPGTGGGYGYTF

v_gene: TRBV7-9
j_gene: TRBJ1-4
len: 15
CDR3aa: CASSLTLPTNEKLFF

v_gene: TRBV2
j_gene: TRBJ2-4
len: 14
CDR3aa: CASSPPSEENIQYF

v_gene: TRBV28
j_gene: TRBJ1-1
len: 15
CDR3aa: CASSVGGQGYAEAFF

v_gene: TRBV7-9
j_gene: TRBJ1-4
len: 13
CDR3aa: CASRGNPNEKLFF

v_gene: TRBV3-1/TRBV3-2
j_gene: TRBJ2-3
len: 14
CDR3aa: CASSQGTSTDTQYF

v_gene: TRBV11-3
j_gene: TRBJ2-7
len: 15
CDR3aa: CASSPRAGESGEQYF

v_gene: TRBV5-6
j_gene: TRBJ2-1
len: 15
CDR3aa: CASSPGAAGVFEQFF

v_gene: TRBV19
j_gene: TRBJ1-5
len: 16
CDR3aa: CASSFSLDSRNQPQHF

v_gene: TRBV2
j_gene: TRBJ2-3
len: 15
CDR3aa: CASSLDRAHTDTQYF

v_gene: TRBV19
j_gene: TRBJ1-5
len: 14
CDR3aa: CASSIWGSNQPQHF

v_gene: TRBV4-2
j_gene: TRBJ1-4
len: 15
CDR3aa: CASSQAWGVNEKLFF

v_gene: TRBV9
j_gene: TRBJ2-3
len: 16
CDR3aa: CASSIGGQGRTDTQYF

v_gene: TRBV13
j_gene: TRBJ2-1
len: 11
CDR3aa: CASSTHNEQFF

v_gene: TRBV28
j_gene: TRBJ1-6
len: 15
CDR3aa: CASSRKGQGNSPLHF

v_gene: TRBV6-6
j_gene: TRBJ1-6
len: 14
CDR3aa: CASGSGDYNSPLHF

v_gene: TRBV7-9
j_gene: TRBJ2-7
len: 15
CDR3aa: CASSLVGDSPYEQYF

v_gene: TRBV11-3
j_gene: TRBJ2-1
len: 13
CDR3aa: CASSLILAGEQFF

v_gene: TRBV12-2
j_gene: TRBJ2-1
len: 16
CDR3aa: CASRLAGWAEDNEQFF